What follows is one T cell receptor beta chain and its context. This entry belongs to a study of blood T cell repertoires in COVID-19. Study background: The United States, Italy and Spain supplied acute and convalescent COVID-19 samples. The analysed material was cDNA or gDNA that came from T cells, B-cell-depleted T cells, or PBMCs.

Per the original data handling: For nucleated cells, counts were estimated from reference gene primer amplification. Sequencing was performed with immunoSEQ multiplex PCR; in TCRdb, only in-frame clones are kept and a portion is missing. Clone size and V and J calls were adopted from that table, with D and trimming inferred from the DNA. The table includes 110,000 or so clones, just under 90% detected once. This CDR3 has 15 amino acids. Germline loops: CDR1 SNHLY, CDR2 FYNNEI. V dropped 4 bases and J dropped 5; count of bases not matched to a gene: 7. The source of this sequence is a woman aged 45-65 years with acute or convalescent COVID-19. Sequencing was performed on peripheral blood. The chain joins TRBV2 to TRBJ2-2; 7 bases line up with TRBD1. CDR3 protein: CASSAFTGATGELFF. Written as DNA, the CDR3 is TGTGCCAGCAGTGCCTTTACAGGGGCGACCGGGGAGCTGTTTTTT. The full variable domain, completed using reference TRBV2 and TRBJ2-2, is EPEVTQTPSHQVTQMGQEVILRCVPISNHLYFYWYRQILGQKVEFLVSFYNNEISEKSEIFDDQFSVERPDGSNFTLKIRSTKLEDSAMYFCASSAFTGATGELFFGEGSRLTVL.